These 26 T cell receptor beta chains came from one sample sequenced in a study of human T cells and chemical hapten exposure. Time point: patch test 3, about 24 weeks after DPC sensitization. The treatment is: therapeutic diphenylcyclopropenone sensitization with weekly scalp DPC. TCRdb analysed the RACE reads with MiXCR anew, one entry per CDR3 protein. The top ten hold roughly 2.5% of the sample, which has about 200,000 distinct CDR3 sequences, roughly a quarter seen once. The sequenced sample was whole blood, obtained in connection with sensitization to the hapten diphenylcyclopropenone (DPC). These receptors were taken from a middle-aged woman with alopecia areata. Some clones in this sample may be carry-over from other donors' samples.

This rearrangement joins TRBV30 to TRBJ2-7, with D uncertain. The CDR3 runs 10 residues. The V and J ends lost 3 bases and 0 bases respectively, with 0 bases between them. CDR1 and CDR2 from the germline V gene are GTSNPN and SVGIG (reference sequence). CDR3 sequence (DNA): TGTGCCTGGAGCTCCTACGAGCAGTACTTC. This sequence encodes CAWSSYEQYF.

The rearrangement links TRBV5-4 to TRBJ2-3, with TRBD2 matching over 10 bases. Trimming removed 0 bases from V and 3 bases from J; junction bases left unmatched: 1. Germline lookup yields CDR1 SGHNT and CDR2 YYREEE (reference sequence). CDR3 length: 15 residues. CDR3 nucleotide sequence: TGTGCCAGCAGCTTGGCTAGCGGGAGTACAGATACGCAGTATTTT. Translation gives CASSLASGSTDTQYF.

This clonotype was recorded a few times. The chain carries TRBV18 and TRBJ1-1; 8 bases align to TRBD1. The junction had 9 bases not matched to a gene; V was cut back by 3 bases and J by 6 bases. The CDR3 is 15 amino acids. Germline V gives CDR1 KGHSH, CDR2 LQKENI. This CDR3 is CASSPLQGEMPEAFF. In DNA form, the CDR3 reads TGTGCCAGCTCACCCCTACAGGGGGAAATGCCTGAAGCTTTCTTT.

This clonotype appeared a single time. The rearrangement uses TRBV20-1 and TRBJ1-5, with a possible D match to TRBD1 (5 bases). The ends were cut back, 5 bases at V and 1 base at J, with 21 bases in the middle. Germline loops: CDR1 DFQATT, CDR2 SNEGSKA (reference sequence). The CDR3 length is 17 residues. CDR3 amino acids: CSAHRGRNVASNQPQHF. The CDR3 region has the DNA TGCAGTGCTCACCGGGGCAGAAACGTGGCGAGCAATCAGCCCCAGCATTTT.

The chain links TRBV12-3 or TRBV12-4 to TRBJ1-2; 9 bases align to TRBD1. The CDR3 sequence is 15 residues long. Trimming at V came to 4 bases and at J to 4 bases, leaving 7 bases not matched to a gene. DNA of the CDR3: TGTGCCAGCAGTTCACAGACAGGGGGGAGCTATGGCTACACCTTC. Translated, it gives CASSSQTGGSYGYTF.

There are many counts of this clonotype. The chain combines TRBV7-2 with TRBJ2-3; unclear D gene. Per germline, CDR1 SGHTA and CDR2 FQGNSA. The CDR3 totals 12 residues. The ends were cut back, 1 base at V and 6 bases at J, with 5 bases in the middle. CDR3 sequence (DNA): TGTGCCAGCAGCTTAGTGGGGGATACGCAGTATTTT. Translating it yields CASSLVGDTQYF.

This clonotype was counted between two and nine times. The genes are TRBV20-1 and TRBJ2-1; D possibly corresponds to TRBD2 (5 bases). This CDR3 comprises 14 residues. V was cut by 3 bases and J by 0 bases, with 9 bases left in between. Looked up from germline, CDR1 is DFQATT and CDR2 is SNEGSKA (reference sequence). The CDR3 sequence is CSASTSSSYNEQFF. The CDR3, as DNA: TGCAGTGCTAGCACTAGTAGCTCCTACAATGAGCAGTTCTTC.

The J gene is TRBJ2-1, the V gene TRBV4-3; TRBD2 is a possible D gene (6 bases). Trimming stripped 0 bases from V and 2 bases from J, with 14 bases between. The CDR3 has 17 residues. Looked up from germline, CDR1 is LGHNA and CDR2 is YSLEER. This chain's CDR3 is CASSQDLWEVTYNEQFF. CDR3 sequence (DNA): TGCGCCAGCAGCCAAGATTTGTGGGAGGTCACCTACAATGAGCAGTTCTTC.

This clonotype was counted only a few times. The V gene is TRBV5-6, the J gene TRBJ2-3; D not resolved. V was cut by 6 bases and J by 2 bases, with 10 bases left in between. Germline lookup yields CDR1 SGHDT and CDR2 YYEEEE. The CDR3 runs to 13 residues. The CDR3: CASTERITDTQYF. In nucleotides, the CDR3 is TGTGCCAGCACCGAAAGGATCACAGATACGCAGTATTTT.

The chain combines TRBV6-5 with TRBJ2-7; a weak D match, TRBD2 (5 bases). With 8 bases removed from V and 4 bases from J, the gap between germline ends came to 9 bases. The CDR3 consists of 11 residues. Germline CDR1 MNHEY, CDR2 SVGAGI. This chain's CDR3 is CASHTGYEQYF. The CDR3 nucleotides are TGTGCCAGCCATACGGGGTACGAGCAGTACTTC.

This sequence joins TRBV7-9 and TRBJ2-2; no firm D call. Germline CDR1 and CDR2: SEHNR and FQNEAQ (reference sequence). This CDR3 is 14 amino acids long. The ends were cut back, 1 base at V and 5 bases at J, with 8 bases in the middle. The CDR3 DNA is TGTGCCAGCAGCTTAGAACTGAGTACCGGGGAGCTGTTTTTT. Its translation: CASSLELSTGELFF. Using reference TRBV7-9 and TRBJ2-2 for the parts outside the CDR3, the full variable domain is DTGVSQNPRHKITKRGQNVTFRCDPISEHNRLYWYRQTLGQGPEFLTYFQNEAQLEKSRLLSDRFSAERPKGSFSTLEIQRTEQGDSAMYLCASSLELSTGELFFGEGSRLTVL.

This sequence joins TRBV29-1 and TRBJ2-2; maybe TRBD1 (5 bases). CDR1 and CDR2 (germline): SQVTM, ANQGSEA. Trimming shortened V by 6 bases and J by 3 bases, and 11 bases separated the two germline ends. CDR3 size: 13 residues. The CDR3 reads CSVLQDYTGELFF. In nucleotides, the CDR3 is TGCAGCGTCTTACAGGATTACACCGGGGAGCTGTTTTTT.

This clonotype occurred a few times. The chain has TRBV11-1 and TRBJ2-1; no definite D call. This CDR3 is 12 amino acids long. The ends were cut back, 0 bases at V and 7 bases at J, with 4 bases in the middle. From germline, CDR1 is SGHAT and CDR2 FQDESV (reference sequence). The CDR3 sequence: CASSLAPNEQFF. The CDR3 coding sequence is TGTGCCAGCAGCTTAGCCCCTAATGAGCAGTTCTTC.

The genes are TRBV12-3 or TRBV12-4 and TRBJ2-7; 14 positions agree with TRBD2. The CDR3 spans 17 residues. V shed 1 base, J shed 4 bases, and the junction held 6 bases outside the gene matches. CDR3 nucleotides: TGTGCCAGCAGTTTAGGCCAAGGACTAGCGGGAGGATACGAGCAGTACTTC. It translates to CASSLGQGLAGGYEQYF.

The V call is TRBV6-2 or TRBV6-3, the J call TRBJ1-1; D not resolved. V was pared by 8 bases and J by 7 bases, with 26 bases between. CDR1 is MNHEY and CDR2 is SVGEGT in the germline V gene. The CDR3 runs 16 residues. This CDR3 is CASSLWAAVSDREAFF. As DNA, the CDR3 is TGTGCCAGCTCGCTCTGGGCGGCGGTATCGGATCGTGAAGCTTTCTTT.

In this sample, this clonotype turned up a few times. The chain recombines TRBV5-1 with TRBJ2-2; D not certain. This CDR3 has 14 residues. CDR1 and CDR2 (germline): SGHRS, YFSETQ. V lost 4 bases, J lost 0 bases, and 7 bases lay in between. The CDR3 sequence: CASSPVSNTGELFF. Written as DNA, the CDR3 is TGCGCCAGCAGCCCCGTCTCGAACACCGGGGAGCTGTTTTTT.

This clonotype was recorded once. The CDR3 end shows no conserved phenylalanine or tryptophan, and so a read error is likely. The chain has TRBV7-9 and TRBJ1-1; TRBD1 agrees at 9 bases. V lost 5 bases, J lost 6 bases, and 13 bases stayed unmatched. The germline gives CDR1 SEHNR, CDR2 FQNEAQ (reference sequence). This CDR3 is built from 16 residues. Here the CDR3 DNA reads TGTGCCAGCAGCCTCCCGGGACAGGGAGAAGGTGCTGAAGCTTTCCTT. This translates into CASSLPGQGEGAEAFL.

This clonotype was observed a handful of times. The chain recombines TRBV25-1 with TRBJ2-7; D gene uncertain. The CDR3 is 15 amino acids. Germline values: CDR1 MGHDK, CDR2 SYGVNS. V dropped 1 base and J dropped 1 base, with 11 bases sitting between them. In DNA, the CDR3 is TGTGCCAGCAGTGAATCCACCGGCGAGTCCTACGAGCAGTACTTC. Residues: CASSESTGESYEQYF.

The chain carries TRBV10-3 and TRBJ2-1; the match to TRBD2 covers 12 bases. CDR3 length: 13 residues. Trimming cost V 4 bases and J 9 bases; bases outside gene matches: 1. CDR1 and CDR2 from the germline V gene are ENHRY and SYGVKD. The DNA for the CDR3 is TGTGCCATCAGTGGGACTAGCGGGACTGAGCAGTTCTTC. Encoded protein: CAISGTSGTEQFF.

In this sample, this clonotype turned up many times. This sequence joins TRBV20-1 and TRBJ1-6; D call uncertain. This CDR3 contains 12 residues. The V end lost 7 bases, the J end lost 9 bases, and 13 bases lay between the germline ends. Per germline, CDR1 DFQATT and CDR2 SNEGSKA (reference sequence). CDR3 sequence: CSVAGHSSPLHF. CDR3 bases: TGCAGTGTGGCAGGTCACAGTTCACCCCTCCACTTT.

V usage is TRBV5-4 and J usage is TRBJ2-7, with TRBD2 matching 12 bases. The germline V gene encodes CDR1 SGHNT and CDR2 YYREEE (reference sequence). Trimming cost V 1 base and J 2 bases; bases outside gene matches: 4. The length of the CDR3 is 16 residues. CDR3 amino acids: CASSLRLAGVAYEQYF. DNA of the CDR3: TGTGCCAGCAGCTTGAGACTAGCGGGAGTGGCCTACGAGCAGTACTTC. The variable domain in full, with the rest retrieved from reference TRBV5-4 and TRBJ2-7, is ETGVTQSPTHLIKTRGQQVTLRCSSQSGHNTVSWYQQALGQGPQFIFQYYREEENGRGNFPPRFSGLQFPNYSSELNVNALELDDSALYLCASSLRLAGVAYEQYFGPGTRLTVT.

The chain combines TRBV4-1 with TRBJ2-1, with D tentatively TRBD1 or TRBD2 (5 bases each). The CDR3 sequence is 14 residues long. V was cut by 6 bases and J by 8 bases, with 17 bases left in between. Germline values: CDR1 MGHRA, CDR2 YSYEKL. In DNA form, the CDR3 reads TGCGCCAGCAGTCCCGGGACGTGGGGCGATGAGCAGTTCTTC. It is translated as CASSPGTWGDEQFF.

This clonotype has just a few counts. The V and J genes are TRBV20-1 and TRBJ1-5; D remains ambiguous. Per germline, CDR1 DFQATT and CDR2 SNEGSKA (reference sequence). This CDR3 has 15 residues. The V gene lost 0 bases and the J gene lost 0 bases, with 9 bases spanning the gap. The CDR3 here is CSARDWTNSNQPQHF. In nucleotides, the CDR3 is TGCAGTGCTAGAGATTGGACTAATAGCAATCAGCCCCAGCATTTT.

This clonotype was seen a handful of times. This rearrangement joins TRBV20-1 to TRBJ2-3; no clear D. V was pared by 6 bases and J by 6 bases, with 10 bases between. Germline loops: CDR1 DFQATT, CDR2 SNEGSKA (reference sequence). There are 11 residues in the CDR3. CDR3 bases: TGCAGTGCGCAACGCCGCGATACGCAGTATTTT. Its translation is CSAQRRDTQYF.

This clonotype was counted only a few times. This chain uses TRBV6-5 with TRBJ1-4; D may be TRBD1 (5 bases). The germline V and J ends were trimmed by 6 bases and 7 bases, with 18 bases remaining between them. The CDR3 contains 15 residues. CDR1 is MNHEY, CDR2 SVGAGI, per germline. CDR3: CASRRTAGGAEKLFF. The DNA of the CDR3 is TGTGCCAGCAGACGGACTGCCGGCGGGGCTGAAAAACTGTTTTTT.

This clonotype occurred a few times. The CDR3: CASSYSTGVGAAGAEAFF. DNA of the CDR3: TGTGCCAGCAGTTACTCGACCGGTGTTGGGGCCGCGGGCGCTGAAGCTTTCTTT. This rearrangement joins TRBV6-2 or TRBV6-3 to TRBJ1-1; D may be TRBD1 (5 bases). The CDR3 extends over 18 amino acids. Germline CDR1 reads MNHEY; CDR2 reads SVGEGT. The V gene lost 0 bases and the J gene lost 6 bases, with 23 bases spanning the gap.